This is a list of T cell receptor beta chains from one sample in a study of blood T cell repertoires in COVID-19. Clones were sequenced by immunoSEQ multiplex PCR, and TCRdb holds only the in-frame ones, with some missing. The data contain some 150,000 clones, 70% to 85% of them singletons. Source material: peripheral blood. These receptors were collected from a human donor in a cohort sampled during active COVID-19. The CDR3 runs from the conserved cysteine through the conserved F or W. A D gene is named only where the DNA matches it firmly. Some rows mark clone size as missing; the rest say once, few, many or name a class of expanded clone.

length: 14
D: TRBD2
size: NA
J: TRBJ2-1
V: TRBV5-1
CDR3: CASSLSGGDVPQFF
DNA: TGCGCCAGCAGCTTGAGCGGGGGCGATGTTCCACAGTTCTTC

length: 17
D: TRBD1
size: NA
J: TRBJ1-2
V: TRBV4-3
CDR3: CASSQGRTGGINYGYTF
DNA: TGCGCCAGCAGCCAAGGCCGGACAGGGGGGATTAACTATGGCTACACCTTC

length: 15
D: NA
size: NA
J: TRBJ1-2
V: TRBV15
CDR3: CATSTAGDPNYGYTF
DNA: TGTGCCACCAGCACCGCGGGGGACCCTAACTATGGCTACACCTTC

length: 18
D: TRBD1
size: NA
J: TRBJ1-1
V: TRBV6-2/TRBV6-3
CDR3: CASSYGQGGSMMNTEAFF
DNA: TGTGCCAGCAGTTACGGACAGGGCGGGAGCATGATGAACACTGAAGCTTTCTTT

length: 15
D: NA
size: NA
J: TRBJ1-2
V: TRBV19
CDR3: CASTLPAGDNYGYTF
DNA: TGTGCCAGTACCCTACCCGCGGGAGACAACTATGGCTACACCTTC

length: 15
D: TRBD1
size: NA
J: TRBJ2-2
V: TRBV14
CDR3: CASSQGDRGAGELFF
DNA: TGTGCCAGCAGCCAAGGGGACAGGGGGGCCGGGGAGCTGTTTTTT

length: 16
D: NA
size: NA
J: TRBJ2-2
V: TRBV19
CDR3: CASSILGAANTGELFF
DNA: TGTGCCAGTAGTATATTGGGGGCCGCAAACACCGGGGAGCTGTTTTTT

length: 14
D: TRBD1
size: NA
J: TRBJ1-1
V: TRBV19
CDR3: CASSIGTGGFEAFF
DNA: TGTGCCAGTAGTATCGGGACAGGGGGCTTCGAAGCTTTCTTT

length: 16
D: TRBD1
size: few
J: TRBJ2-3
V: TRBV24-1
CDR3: CATSDRGEGGTDTQYF
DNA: TGTGCCACCTCGGACAGGGGTGAGGGTGGCACAGATACGCAGTATTTT

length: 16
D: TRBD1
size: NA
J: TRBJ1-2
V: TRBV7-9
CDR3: CASSRRRQGGSDGYTF
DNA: TGTGCCAGCAGCCGGCGACGACAGGGAGGTAGCGATGGCTACACCTTC